This TCR beta chain was captured by sequencing in a study of T cells in Graves' hyperthyroidism and ophthalmopathy. Findings and limits, study-wide: Median prediction lead before ophthalmopathy onset was 5 to 7 months with the model.

This clonotype occurred many times. Its antigen is unidentified. Amplified regions were TCR beta CDR3 sequences from RNA transcripts. TCR CDR3 regions were first amplified by RT-PCR with HTBI primers. TCRdb reprocessed the multiplex PCR reads via MiXCR and lists one record per CDR3 protein. Of about 610,000 distinct CDR3 sequences listed, roughly 15% were seen once; the top ten hold roughly 4.3%. This CDR3 is 14 amino acids long. Germline assignment: CDR1 SGHAT and CDR2 FQNNGV. J was trimmed by 2 bases and V by 2 bases; bases with no gene match: 3. Those patients with uncontrolled infection, other autoimmune disease, pregnancy or lactation were excluded. Clinical symptoms, serum thyroxine, TRAb, thyroid ultrasound and orbital computed tomography informed diagnoses. The PBMCs studied were ones that came from 8.5 to 10 ml fresh peripheral blood.

The rearrangement uses TRBV11-2 and TRBJ2-7, with TRBD1 identical over 7 bases. The TCR was taken from a woman aged 40 to 50 with Graves' ophthalmopathy. Specimen: blood. The CDR3 DNA reads as TGTGCCAGCAGCTTACGGACAGGAGCCTACGAGCAGTACTTC. This codes for CASSLRTGAYEQYF.